The entry below describes one T cell receptor (beta chain). This table comes from immunoSEQ multiplex PCR, and its TCRdb copy is limited to in-frame clones, with some not included. Among roughly 160,000 clones listed, about 86% were seen once. The sample belongs to a study of blood T cell repertoires in COVID-19. Study details: The United States, Italy and Spain provided the acute and convalescent COVID-19 samples.

J was trimmed by 10 bases and V by 6 bases; bases with no gene match: 7. The CDR3 has 12 residues. The chain is built from TRBV12-3 or TRBV12-4 and TRBJ2-7, with 9 bases aligning to TRBD2. The TCR sequence derives from a man aged 45 to 65 with active or convalescent COVID-19. Sequencing was done on a sample of peripheral blood. The CDR3 bases are TGTGCCAGCAGCTGGGGACTAGCCTACCAGTACTTC. Amino acids: CASSWGLAYQYF.